This T cell receptor beta chain was found in a study of blood T cell repertoires in COVID-19. Study at large: COVID-19 samples from acute and convalescent phases originated in the United States, Italy and Spain. The cDNA or gDNA used as material had been derived from T cells, B-cell-depleted T cells, or PBMCs.

Trimming pared 2 bases from V and 4 bases from J, leaving 17 bases between. CDR1 is MGHDK, CDR2 SYGVNS, per germline. The CDR3 runs 16 residues. In the study's own analysis: Reference gene primer amplification gave estimated nucleated cell counts. Sequencing used immunoSEQ multiplex PCR; TCRdb keeps in-frame clones, though not all of them. The V and J calls and clone size come from that table; D and trimming were worked out from the DNA. The top ten clones hold 9% to 9.5% of a sample with fewer than 350,000 clones, roughly 86% of them seen once. V gene TRBV25-1 combines with J gene TRBJ1-2; D is possibly TRBD1 (6 bases). The receptor was derived from a man aged 18 to 29 with active or convalescent COVID-19. Source material: peripheral blood. The CDR3 sequence: CASSEVEGQWRYGYTF. In DNA form, the CDR3 reads TGTGCCAGCAGTGAAGTTGAAGGACAGTGGCGCTATGGCTACACCTTC.